Listed below are T cell receptor beta chains from one sample, sequenced in a study of blood T cell repertoires in COVID-19. The protocol was immunoSEQ multiplex PCR, while the TCRdb copy is restricted to in-frame clones and leaves out a portion. The sample holds 400,000 or so clones; 85% to 90% are singletons and the top ten take 0.8% to 0.9%. The sequencing input was peripheral blood. Source of these receptors: a man aged 18 to 30 with COVID-19, enrolled during active disease. Each CDR3 is given with its conserved first and last residue. D genes are given only for firm matches. Not every row has a clone size; where given, it reads once, few, many or a size class.

clone size	V gene	J gene	D gene	CDR3 protein	CDR3 DNA
.	TRBV9	TRBJ2-1	.	CASSVRDLANEQFF	TGTGCCAGCAGCGTCCGGGACTTGGCGAATGAGCAGTTCTTC
.	TRBV27	TRBJ2-4	.	CASSSGIAKNIQYF	TGTGCCAGCAGCTCCGGTATCGCCAAAAACATTCAGTACTTC
.	TRBV2	TRBJ2-1	.	CASSARRDRGGEQFF	TGTGCCAGCAGTGCGCGGAGGGATAGGGGTGGTGAGCAGTTCTTC
.	TRBV30	TRBJ1-5	.	CAWSENRNQPQHF	TGTGCCTGGAGCGAAAACAGGAATCAGCCCCAGCATTTT
.	TRBV3-1/TRBV3-2	TRBJ2-3	.	CASSQVEEDTQYF	TGTGCCAGCAGCCAAGTGGAGGAGGATACGCAGTATTTT
.	TRBV11-3	TRBJ2-5	TRBD1	CASSRGTGATQETQYF	TGTGCCAGCAGCCGAGGGACAGGGGCCACCCAAGAGACCCAGTACTTC
.	TRBV4-1	TRBJ2-7	TRBD2	CASSPSAGGLYEQYF	TGCGCCAGCAGCCCCTCAGCGGGAGGGCTCTACGAGCAGTACTTC
.	TRBV6-5	TRBJ2-7	.	CASSYGQGREQYF	TGTGCCAGCAGTTACGGTCAGGGGCGCGAGCAGTACTTC
.	TRBV2	TRBJ1-1	TRBD1	CASSQQGADTEAFF	TGTGCCAGCAGTCAACAGGGGGCTGACACTGAAGCTTTCTTT
.	TRBV11-2	TRBJ1-1	.	CASSPITRNTEAFF	TGTGCCAGCAGCCCTATTACCCGTAACACTGAAGCTTTCTTT
.	TRBV29-1	TRBJ2-1	TRBD2	CSVESHLAGAYNEQFF	TGCAGCGTTGAATCCCATCTAGCGGGAGCCTACAATGAGCAGTTCTTC
.	TRBV19	TRBJ1-5	.	CASSPQDYSNQPQHF	TGTGCCAGTAGCCCACAGGATTATAGCAATCAGCCCCAGCATTTT
.	TRBV4-1	TRBJ2-1	.	CASSQELQALYFYSYNEQFF	TGCGCCAGCAGCCAAGAATTACAGGCCCTATACTTTTACTCCTACAATGAGCAGTTCTTC
.	TRBV18	TRBJ2-5	TRBD1	CASSPTGTSGETQYF	TGTGCCAGCTCACCGACAGGGACAAGTGGAGAGACCCAGTACTTC
.	TRBV7-9	TRBJ1-4	.	CASSPSQGPGEKLFF	TGTGCCAGCAGCCCCTCGCAGGGGCCTGGGGAAAAACTGTTTTTT
.	TRBV6-4	TRBJ2-1	.	CASSDEIGVNEQFF	TGTGCCAGCAGTGACGAGATAGGAGTCAATGAGCAGTTCTTC
.	TRBV28	TRBJ1-1	TRBD1	CASNAPGQGNTEAFF	TGTGCCAGCAATGCCCCCGGACAGGGGAACACTGAAGCTTTCTTT
many	TRBV5-1	TRBJ1-3	.	CASSLEAAGNTIYF	TGCGCCAGCAGCTTGGAGGCGGCTGGAAACACCATATATTTT
few	TRBV5-4	TRBJ1-4	.	CASSLGFSNEKLFF	TGTGCCAGCAGCTTGGGTTTCAGTAATGAAAAACTGTTTTTT
.	TRBV18	TRBJ2-1	.	CASSPYRDEQFF	TGTGCCAGCTCACCATACAGGGATGAGCAGTTCTTC
.	TRBV5-4	TRBJ2-3	TRBD2	CASSWGGSAVTDTQYF	TGTGCCAGCAGCTGGGGGGGAAGTGCAGTCACAGATACGCAGTATTTT
.	TRBV25-1	TRBJ1-1	.	CASSESSGGLNTEAFF	TGTGCCAGCAGTGAATCCTCGGGGGGTCTGAACACTGAAGCTTTCTTT
.	TRBV18	TRBJ1-3	.	CASSPPGRNTIYF	TGTGCCAGCTCACCTCCAGGGAGAAACACCATATATTTT
.	TRBV11-2	TRBJ2-1	TRBD2	CASSFEAGGPYNEQFF	TGTGCCAGCAGCTTCGAGGCGGGAGGGCCATACAATGAGCAGTTCTTC
.	TRBV7-8	TRBJ2-3	.	CASSLGPWPDTQYF	TGTGCCAGCAGCTTAGGGCCCTGGCCAGATACGCAGTATTTT
.	TRBV7-3	TRBJ2-2	.	CASSWGRGTGELFF	TGTGCCAGCAGCTGGGGCAGGGGCACCGGGGAGCTGTTTTTT
.	TRBV7-3	TRBJ2-3	.	CASSLGTAGGTDTQYF	TGTGCCAGCAGCTTAGGGACAGCGGGGGGCACAGATACGCAGTATTTT